The next 20 T cell receptor beta chains were all read from a single sample in a study of cytomegalovirus exposure and HLA in healthy donors. Only in-frame clones appear in the TCRdb table, and some are missing; sequencing was by immunoSEQ multiplex PCR. The repertoire includes some 140,000 clones, 86% of them detected once, and approximately 20% sits in the top ten. Source material: PBMCs. The receptors here all came from a man younger than 35 in good health and CMV-seropositive.

The chain employs TRBV6-5 and TRBJ1-1; D may be TRBD1 (5 bases). The CDR3 contains 13 residues. Germline V gene data show CDR1 as MNHEY and CDR2 as SVGAGI. Trimming cost V 7 bases and J 3 bases, with 12 bases left between them. CDR3 nucleotides: TGTGCCAGCACAGACCCAGGGCACACTGAAGCTTTCTTT. As protein: CASTDPGHTEAFF.

V and J are TRBV11-2 and TRBJ2-2; a possible D gene is TRBD2 (5 bases). The V end was cut by 5 bases, the J end by 0 bases, with 10 bases between. Germline CDR1 is SGHAT and CDR2 is FQNNGV. This CDR3 has 15 amino acids. CDR3 protein: CASSAGRANTGELFF. The CDR3 region has the DNA TGTGCCAGCAGCGCGGGCCGAGCGAACACCGGGGAGCTGTTTTTT. Based on the CDR3 plus reference TRBV11-2 and TRBJ2-2, the full variable domain is EAGVAQSPRYKIIEKRQSVAFWCNPISGHATLYWYQQILGQGPKLLIQFQNNGVVDDSQLPKDRFSAERLKGVDSTLKIQPAKLEDSAVYLCASSAGRANTGELFFGEGSRLTVL.

The chain carries TRBV23-1 and TRBJ1-3, with a possible D match to TRBD1 (6 bases). TRBV23-1 is reported as an ORF; its role is uncertain. This CDR3 contains 18 residues. The V and J ends lost 6 bases and 1 base respectively, with 22 bases between them. CDR3 nucleotide sequence: TGCGCCAGCAGCCCCAGGGGTTGGGCTTTGTCTTCTGGAAACACCATATATTTT. This sequence encodes CASSPRGWALSSGNTIYF.

V usage is TRBV5-1 and J usage is TRBJ2-1; possibly TRBD2 for D (6 bases). V lost 0 bases and J 6 bases, leaving 7 bases between the germline ends. Germline V gives CDR1 SGHRS, CDR2 YFSETQ. The CDR3 runs to 13 residues. The CDR3 here is CASSLVGGNEQFF. DNA of the CDR3: TGCGCCAGCAGCTTGGTGGGGGGCAATGAGCAGTTCTTC.

This chain links TRBV6-5 with TRBJ1-4, with 8 bases fitting TRBD1. The CDR3 totals 16 residues. V trimming: 2 bases; J trimming: 8 bases; junction bases outside the gene matches: 10. Germline V CDR1 and CDR2: MNHEY, SVGAGI. CDR3 residues: CASSYTGTGEREKLFF. CDR3 bases: TGTGCCAGCAGTTACACCGGGACAGGAGAACGGGAAAAACTGTTTTTT.

The rearrangement uses TRBV7-9 and TRBJ2-5; 9 nucleotides align to TRBD2. Germline values: CDR1 SEHNR, CDR2 FQNEAQ (reference sequence). This CDR3 is built from 14 residues. V shed 5 bases, J shed 8 bases, and the junction held 9 bases outside the gene matches. This chain's CDR3 is CASSPPGLATTQYF. CDR3 nucleotide sequence: TGTGCCAGCAGCCCCCCGGGACTAGCTACTACCCAGTACTTC.

This chain uses TRBV25-1 with TRBJ1-1; no reliable D call. The germline V gene encodes CDR1 MGHDK and CDR2 SYGVNS. The CDR3 totals 12 residues. V gave up 2 bases and J gave up 5 bases, with 6 bases separating them. The CDR3 coding sequence is TGTGCCAGCAGTGAAGCGGGGACTGAAGCTTTCTTT. It codes for CASSEAGTEAFF.

This clone was observed once. This sequence joins TRBV5-1 and TRBJ2-7; 10 bases are shared with TRBD1. Germline CDR1 reads SGHRS; CDR2 reads YFSETQ. The CDR3 contains 15 residues. J was trimmed by 3 bases and V by 4 bases; bases with no gene match: 7. The CDR3 is CASSRGTGENYEQYF. In DNA form, the CDR3 reads TGCGCCAGCAGCCGCGGGACAGGGGAGAACTACGAGCAGTACTTC. The full variable domain, rest sourced from reference TRBV5-1 and TRBJ2-7, is KAGVTQTPRYLIKTRGQQVTLSCSPISGHRSVSWYQQTPGQGLQFLFEYFSETQRNKGNFPGRFSGRQFSNSRSEMNVSTLELGDSALYLCASSRGTGENYEQYFGPGTRLTVT.

The chain recombines TRBV6-5 with TRBJ2-3; 11 bases agree with TRBD1. CDR1 MNHEY and CDR2 SVGAGI come from the germline V gene. J lost 9 bases, V lost 0 bases, and 5 bases had no gene match. This CDR3 comprises 15 residues. CDR3 sequence reads: CASSYSGTGGGTQYF. CDR3 in DNA: TGTGCCAGCAGTTACTCCGGGACAGGGGGTGGGACGCAGTATTTT.

This chain joins TRBV11-3 and TRBJ2-1; 11 bases align to TRBD2. There are 17 residues in the CDR3. The V gene's germline CDR1 is SGHNT and CDR2 YENEEA. V dropped 4 bases and J dropped 5; count of bases not matched to a gene: 10. CDR3 sequence reads: CASSSSLLAGANNEQFF. CDR3 bases: TGTGCCAGCAGCTCATCTCTACTAGCGGGAGCAAACAATGAGCAGTTCTTC. The full variable domain, its missing parts supplied by reference TRBV11-3 and TRBJ2-1, is EAGVVQSPRYKIIEKKQPVAFWCNPISGHNTLYWYLQNLGQGPELLIRYENEEAVDDSQLPKDRFSAERLKGVDSTLKIQPAELGDSAVYLCASSSSLLAGANNEQFFGPGTRLTVL.

The rearrangement joins TRBV12-5 to TRBJ1-2; D is ambiguous. V lost 3 bases, J lost 5 bases, and 13 bases lay in between. Germline CDR1 is LGHNT and CDR2 is FRNRAP. This CDR3 has 14 residues. CDR3 region: CASGFTSIWYGYTF. CDR3 bases: TGTGCTAGTGGTTTTACCAGTATCTGGTATGGCTACACCTTC.

This sequence joins TRBV19 and TRBJ2-5; TRBD1 matches 12 bases. The CDR3 runs to 16 residues. J was trimmed by 5 bases and V by 4 bases; bases with no gene match: 8. Per the germline V gene, CDR1 is LNHDA and CDR2 is SQIVND (reference sequence). The CDR3 loop reads CASSRAGTGGGETQYF. In nucleotides, the CDR3 is TGTGCCAGTAGTAGAGCCGGGACAGGGGGCGGCGAGACCCAGTACTTC. Full variable domain (remainder filled in from reference TRBV19 and TRBJ2-5): DGGITQSPKYLFRKEGQNVTLSCEQNLNHDAMYWYRQDPGQGLRLIYYSQIVNDFQKGDIAEGYSVSREKKESFPLTVTSAQKNPTAFYLCASSRAGTGGGETQYFGPGTRLLVL.

This sequence joins TRBV10-1 and TRBJ2-7; 10 bases agree with TRBD2. The V and J ends lost 3 bases and 6 bases, in that order; junction bases with no gene match: 11. The CDR3 contains 16 residues. The germline V gene encodes CDR1 WNHNN and CDR2 SYGVQD (reference sequence). The CDR3 nucleotides are TGCGCCAGCAGTGAAGCGGGAGGGCCCGTTTATTGCGAGCAGTACTTC. This sequence encodes CASSEAGGPVYCEQYF.

V and J are TRBV5-1 and TRBJ2-7, with a possible D match to TRBD2 (5 bases). The CDR3 is made up of 16 amino acids. V lost 1 base and J lost 0, with 14 bases in between. Germline CDR1 and CDR2: SGHRS and YFSETQ. CDR3 bases: TGCGCCAGCAGCTTGACCCTCAGCGACTACTCCTACGAGCAGTACTTC. This sequence encodes CASSLTLSDYSYEQYF.

The V and J genes are TRBV15 and TRBJ2-3, with a weak D call TRBD1 (5 bases). Germline V lookup: CDR1 LNHNV, CDR2 YYDKDF (reference sequence). The CDR3 is made up of 15 amino acids. V lost 5 bases, J lost 2 bases, and 14 bases lay in between. This chain's CDR3 is CATSQGGGYTDTQYF. The CDR3 bases are TGTGCCACCAGCCAGGGTGGCGGATACACAGATACGCAGTATTTT.

The gene calls are TRBV7-7 and TRBJ2-7; 7 bases agree with TRBD1. Germline CDR1 SSHAT, CDR2 FNYEAQ (reference sequence). Trimming cost V 1 base and J 2 bases; bases outside gene matches: 5. This CDR3 spans 15 amino acids. The CDR3 DNA is TGTGCCAGCAGCTTAGGACAGGGACCGACCTACGAGCAGTACTTC. It specifies CASSLGQGPTYEQYF.

This rearrangement joins TRBV6-1 to TRBJ1-1, with 8 bases that match TRBD1. With V trimmed by 2 bases and J by 5 bases, 7 bases remained unmatched. Germline assignment: CDR1 MNHNS and CDR2 SASEGT. The CDR3 runs to 15 residues. This CDR3 reads CASSESDRVGTEAFF. CDR3 DNA: TGTGCCAGCAGTGAATCGGACAGGGTAGGGACTGAAGCTTTCTTT.

This clone was observed once. The chain joins TRBV5-4 to TRBJ2-2; D ambiguous. The CDR3 length is 13 residues. Trimming took 3 bases from V and 1 from J, leaving 4 bases between them. Germline loops: CDR1 SGHNT, CDR2 YYREEE (reference sequence). The chain's CDR3 is CASSSLNTGELFF. The CDR3 region has the DNA TGTGCCAGCAGCTCCCTGAACACCGGGGAGCTGTTTTTT.

This chain links TRBV29-1 with TRBJ2-3, with TRBD1 matching 8 bases. The J segment lost 6 bases and the V segment lost 0 bases, leaving 11 bases of the junction unmatched. This CDR3 has 16 amino acids. The germline gives CDR1 SQVTM, CDR2 ANQGSEA. CDR3: CSVEDSPRGQSDTQYF. The CDR3 nucleotides read TGCAGCGTTGAAGACAGCCCCAGGGGGCAATCTGATACGCAGTATTTT.

The chain links TRBV7-2 to TRBJ2-1; 10 nucleotides agree with TRBD1. The CDR3 extends over 17 amino acids. The V and J ends lost 2 bases and 15 bases, in that order; junction bases with no gene match: 19. Germline loops: CDR1 SGHTA, CDR2 FQGNSA. The CDR3 spells CASSLPPGTGALRSAFF. The CDR3 DNA reads TGTGCCAGCAGCTTACCGCCGGGGACAGGGGCACTTCGGTCGGCGTTCTTC.